The clone carrying this T cell receptor beta chain was found a few times. Antigen specificity is unknown. These data originate in a study of T-cell memory formation after mild COVID-19. Libraries for TCRalpha and TCRbeta carried sample barcodes and unique molecular identifiers via 5'RACE. TCRdb reprocessed the 5' RACE reads with MiXCR, giving one entry per CDR3 protein. The table shows about 420,000 distinct CDR3 sequences, with around a quarter occurring only once. Deletions cut 1 base from V and 4 bases from J, with 12 bases between. The CDR3 runs 15 residues. In germline, CDR1 is LGHNT, CDR2 FRNRAP. Study-wide results and limits: Clones shrinking from day 15 to 85 showed even CD4/CD8 mixes; later expanders tilted CD4+.

What was sequenced was PBMCs or a T cell subset sorted from them (not recorded which). The chain combines TRBV12-5 with TRBJ2-3; D may be TRBD2 (6 bases). The origin of this receptor is an adult woman who had mild COVID-19 (a few samples of this study predate the infection). Cell type and time point are not known. CDR3 protein: CASGLGTGVADTQYF. The CDR3 DNA reads TGTGCTAGTGGTTTGGGGACGGGAGTGGCAGATACGCAGTATTTT.